This is a list of T cell receptor beta chains from one sample in a study of T cell responses to AZD1222 COVID-19 vaccine. Sequencing used immunoSEQ multiplex PCR; TCRdb keeps in-frame clones, though not all of them. The sample carries about 110,000 clones, more than 75% recorded once. The starting material was peripheral blood, obtained on day 0 of AZD1222 vaccination. The receptors were sampled from an adult in good health. Each CDR3 is given without its conserved first and last residue.

V	J	CDR3
TRBV1	TRBJ1-2	TSSQNGYT
TRBV18	TRBJ1-6	ASSLQAGLGNSPLH
TRBV6-2/TRBV6-3	TRBJ2-7	ASSSPWQGDYEQY
TRBV6-5	TRBJ2-1	ASSYLPRHSYNEQF
TRBV15	TRBJ1-2	ATSRARGADYGYT
TRBV4-3	TRBJ2-2	ASSQASGELF
TRBV18	TRBJ1-3	ASSPLPPGSGNTIY
TRBV10-3	TRBJ1-1	AISQDIRVVPFTEAF
TRBV7-6	TRBJ2-7	ASSPRLSSYEQY
TRBV2	TRBJ2-7	ASSGYGDGDWYEQY
TRBV19	TRBJ2-1	ASTSGRYNEQF
TRBV6-5	TRBJ2-7	ASRRDRDLGEQY
TRBV7-7	TRBJ2-5	ASSFNGGEETQY
TRBV3-1/TRBV3-2	TRBJ2-5	ASSPDPQARETQY
TRBV5-4	TRBJ2-1	ASSLDRASYNEQF
TRBV5-1	TRBJ2-5	ASSLGSGGGETQY
TRBV5-1	TRBJ2-7	ASSLFSAYEQY
TRBV18	TRBJ2-5	ASSQRLAGGAETQY
TRBV5-6	TRBJ2-7	ASSLSGEQY
TRBV5-6	TRBJ1-3	ASSSSAVNTIY
TRBV18	TRBJ1-2	ASSPETGAYGYT
TRBV9	TRBJ1-2	ASSVDSTAGGYT
TRBV4-3	TRBJ2-3	ASSQGTGSLY
TRBV3-1/TRBV3-2	TRBJ2-7	ASSQEQGSDEQY
TRBV20-1	TRBJ1-2	SASHGQGRFYGYT
TRBV5-6	TRBJ1-1	ASSYAGTDEAF
TRBV6-4	TRBJ1-2	ASSAAAGTGVLPYGYT
TRBV5-1	TRBJ2-5	ASSFGGEETQY
TRBV6-5	TRBJ1-6	ASTTGPGGNSPLH
TRBV5-1	TRBJ2-3	ASSLDGQGETDTQY